Shown below are 5 T cell receptor beta chains from a single sample sequenced in a study of response to subunit inactivated influenza vaccine. TCRdb re-analysed the RT-PCR reads in MiXCR, keeping a single row per CDR3 protein. The table has some 540,000 distinct CDR3 sequences, roughly 25% seen once. These data also formed part of another study, on T cells expressing NK-cell markers. Per that paper: In generating TCR beta cDNA, 5'RACE template switching with UMIs was used.

Sequenced here: CD4+ T cells sorted from PBMCs, sampled 11 to 12 days after vaccination. All receptors derive from a man aged 45-65 years who received an inactivated influenza vaccine.

The rearrangement uses TRBV7-9 and TRBJ1-4, with a weak D call TRBD1 (5 bases). Germline loops: CDR1 SEHNR, CDR2 FQNEAQ (reference sequence). V dropped 2 bases and J dropped 8 bases, with 18 bases sitting between them. CDR3 length equals 16 residues. CDR3 sequence: CASSLHPVGRDEKLFF. In DNA, the CDR3 is TGTGCCAGCAGCTTACATCCGGTGGGCAGGGACGAAAAACTGTTTTTT.

This clonotype was detected only once. The chain is built from TRBV30 and TRBJ2-7, with unresolved D. This CDR3 spans 14 amino acids. The V gene lost 3 bases and the J gene lost 2 bases, with 14 bases spanning the gap. Per the germline V gene, CDR1 is GTSNPN and CDR2 is SVGIG (reference sequence). Here the CDR3 DNA reads TGTGCCTGGAGCTCGGGCCCACAGACCTACGAGCAGTACTTC. This translates into CAWSSGPQTYEQYF. Variable domain in full (rest from reference TRBV30 and TRBJ2-7): SQTIHQWPATLVQPVGSPLSLECTVEGTSNPNLYWYRQAAGRGLQLLFYSVGIGQISSEVPQNLSASRPQDRQFILSSKKLLLSDSGFYLCAWSSGPQTYEQYFGPGTRLTVT.

This clonotype was counted only a few times. The chain uses TRBV20-1 and TRBJ2-7, with 7 positions matching TRBD2. The CDR3 runs 12 residues. CDR1 DFQATT and CDR2 SNEGSKA come from the germline V gene (reference sequence). V dropped 4 bases and J dropped 5; count of bases not matched to a gene: 5. CDR3 in amino acids: CSANRLANEQYF. CDR3 DNA: TGCAGTGCTAATAGACTAGCCAACGAGCAGTACTTC.

J is TRBJ2-1 and V is TRBV12-3 or TRBV12-4; 8 nucleotides line up with TRBD1. The V and J ends lost 1 base and 10 bases, in that order; junction bases with no gene match: 6. This CDR3 contains 14 residues. DNA for the CDR3: TGTGCCAGCAGTTTAGGGCCAGGGGGCGACGAGCAGTTCTTC. Protein product: CASSLGPGGDEQFF.

V is TRBV7-2 and J is TRBJ1-1; the D gene is possibly TRBD1 (5 bases). Trimming removed 5 bases from V and 4 bases from J, with 14 bases in between. CDR1 SGHTA and CDR2 FQGNSA come from the germline V gene. The CDR3 length is 14 residues. CDR3 DNA sequence: TGTGCCAGCAGCCTCAATCCGGGGGGCACTGAAGCTTTCTTT. This sequence encodes CASSLNPGGTEAFF.